These T cell receptor beta chains were read from a single sample in a study of cytomegalovirus exposure and HLA in healthy donors. Produced via immunoSEQ multiplex PCR; TCRdb's table is partial and in-frame only. Counted here are about 85,000 clones, about 80% occurring once; the ten biggest clones make up less than 40%. The sequencing input was PBMCs. The receptors were sampled from a man aged 50-59 years in good health and CMV-seropositive. The CDR3 runs from the conserved cysteine through the conserved F or W. D genes are given only for firm matches. Not all rows give a size; the values are once, few, many and, for expanded clones, a class.

>TRBV5-1|TRBJ2-7|16|-|TRBD2
CASSWTSGNSNGEQYF
TGCGCCAGCAGCTGGACTAGCGGGAATTCGAACGGCGAGCAGTACTTC
>TRBV5-1|TRBJ2-3|15|-|TRBD2
CASSPGLAGGDTQYF
TGCGCCAGCAGCCCAGGACTAGCGGGGGGAGATACGCAGTATTTT
>TRBV6-6|TRBJ1-4|15|-|TRBD1
CASSLPGQGSEKLFF
TGTGCCAGCAGTTTACCGGGACAGGGATCTGAAAAACTGTTTTTT
>TRBV10-2|TRBJ1-4|15|-|-
CASSESLQVNEKLFF
TGCGCCAGCAGTGAGTCGCTTCAGGTTAATGAAAAACTGTTTTTT
>TRBV19|TRBJ2-5|15|-|TRBD2
CASSTLAGSQETQYF
TGTGCCAGTAGTACCCTAGCGGGAAGCCAAGAGACCCAGTACTTC
>TRBV2|TRBJ1-2|14|-|-
CASSERGDTGGYTF
TGTGCCAGCAGTGAACGGGGGGACACCGGTGGCTACACCTTC
>TRBV10-3|TRBJ1-1|13|-|-
CAISEEPNTEAFF
TGTGCCATCAGTGAGGAGCCGAACACTGAAGCTTTCTTT
>TRBV10-2|TRBJ2-1|13|-|-
CASSESPQNEQFF
TGCGCCAGCAGTGAATCCCCCCAGAATGAGCAGTTCTTC
>TRBV18|TRBJ1-2|18|-|TRBD1
CASSPFMGQGAQEYGYTF
TGTGCCAGCTCACCTTTTATGGGGCAGGGGGCGCAAGAATATGGCTACACCTTC
>TRBV5-4|TRBJ2-7|15|-|TRBD2
CASSLGLAASYEQYF
TGTGCCAGCAGCTTGGGACTAGCGGCCTCCTACGAGCAGTACTTC
>TRBV4-1|TRBJ2-2|15|-|-
CASSQMGATGGELFF
TGCGCCAGCAGCCAGATGGGGGCAACGGGCGGGGAGCTGTTTTTT
>TRBV11-3|TRBJ2-1|16|-|TRBD2
CASSSRTSGKGNEQFF
TGTGCCAGCAGCTCACGGACTAGCGGGAAAGGGAATGAGCAGTTCTTC
>TRBV29-1|TRBJ2-1|16|-|TRBD2
CSVEDPGLAGVSEQFF
TGCAGCGTTGAAGATCCAGGACTAGCGGGAGTATCGGAGCAGTTCTTC
>TRBV5-4|TRBJ2-7|16|-|TRBD2
CASSSKLAGRTYEQYF
TGTGCCAGCAGCTCAAAATTAGCGGGAAGAACCTACGAGCAGTACTTC
>TRBV7-9|TRBJ2-3|16|-|-
CASSPSLAPITDTQYF
TGTGCCAGCAGCCCCAGTCTAGCGCCGATCACAGATACGCAGTATTTT
>TRBV5-1|TRBJ2-1|15|once|TRBD2
CASSPGTSGYNEQFF
TGCGCCAGCAGCCCAGGGACTAGCGGGTACAATGAGCAGTTCTTC
>TRBV11-2|TRBJ2-2|16|-|-
CASSPPPGENTGELFF
TGTGCCAGCAGCCCCCCTCCGGGGGAGAACACCGGGGAGCTGTTTTTT
>TRBV11-3|TRBJ2-3|12|-|-
CASSSSTDTQYF
TGTGCCAGCAGCTCGAGCACAGATACGCAGTATTTT
>TRBV19|TRBJ1-5|13|-|-
CASSISIRRTQHF
TGTGCCAGTAGTATCTCTATAAGGAGGACCCAGCATTTT
>TRBV11-3|TRBJ2-7|15|few|TRBD2
CASSPGTSGSYEQYF
TGTGCCAGCAGCCCTGGGACTAGCGGGAGTTACGAGCAGTACTTC
>TRBV9|TRBJ1-4|17|-|TRBD1
CASSVLTGTSTNEKLFF
TGTGCCAGCAGCGTCTTGACAGGGACATCAACTAATGAAAAACTGTTTTTT
>TRBV6-5|TRBJ1-1|14|-|-
CASSPVSGVTEAFF
TGTGCCAGCAGTCCAGTGAGCGGGGTCACTGAAGCTTTCTTT
>TRBV6-5|TRBJ2-2|14|-|TRBD2
CASRWDGRTGELFF
TGTGCCAGCAGGTGGGACGGGAGGACCGGGGAGCTGTTTTTT
>TRBV5-4|TRBJ2-7|14|-|TRBD2
CASSFPSGAYEQYF
TGTGCCAGCAGCTTTCCTAGCGGGGCCTACGAGCAGTACTTC
>TRBV6-1|TRBJ1-4|15|once|-
CASSSTVGGGEKLFF
TGTGCCAGCAGTTCCACCGTGGGGGGAGGGGAAAAACTGTTTTTT
>TRBV12-5|TRBJ1-1|15|few|-
CASGSPQQGNTEAFF
TGTGCTAGTGGTTCGCCGCAACAGGGGAACACTGAAGCTTTCTTT
>TRBV7-6|TRBJ2-1|15|-|-
CASSSQGGAYNEQFF
TGTGCCAGCAGCTCTCAGGGAGGTGCTTACAATGAGCAGTTCTTC
>TRBV6-6|TRBJ2-1|16|-|TRBD1
CASRPGGTGRYNEQFF
TGTGCCAGCAGACCCGGAGGGACAGGGCGCTACAATGAGCAGTTCTTC
>TRBV7-9|TRBJ2-7|17|-|-
CASSPTTPLAGSNEQYF
TGTGCCAGCAGCCCAACGACCCCGCTGGCAGGCAGCAACGAGCAGTACTTC
>TRBV9|TRBJ2-3|17|-|-
CASSVAPTSPSTDTQYF
TGTGCCAGCAGCGTAGCCCCTACTAGCCCGAGCACAGATACGCAGTATTTT
>TRBV13|TRBJ1-1|13|few|-
CASSSGTFTEAFF
TGTGCCAGCAGCTCAGGGACATTTACTGAAGCTTTCTTT
>TRBV7-9|TRBJ1-2|16|-|-
CSSSQAPGSKPYGYTF
TGTTCCAGCAGCCAAGCTCCGGGATCCAAGCCCTATGGCTACACCTTC
>TRBV15|TRBJ1-1|13|few|-
CATTPRGNTEAFF
TGTGCCACGACCCCCAGGGGGAACACTGAAGCTTTCTTT
>TRBV7-6|TRBJ2-7|19|-|TRBD2
CASSLALGGLLAGVQEQYF
TGTGCCAGCAGCTTAGCCCTGGGGGGGTTACTAGCGGGAGTACAAGAGCAGTACTTC
>TRBV7-2|TRBJ1-2|14|-|TRBD1
CASSKRDRVYGYTF
TGTGCCAGCAGCAAGCGCGACAGGGTCTATGGCTACACCTTC
>TRBV7-6|TRBJ2-5|15|-|TRBD2
CASSPTRGGQETQYF
TGTGCCAGCAGCCCAACCCGCGGGGGGCAAGAGACCCAGTACTTC
>TRBV6-6|TRBJ2-7|14|-|TRBD1
CASSFLTGSYEQYF
TGTGCCAGCAGTTTTTTGACAGGGTCCTACGAGCAGTACTTC
>TRBV4-3|TRBJ2-7|10|-|-
CASLFFEQYF
TGCGCCAGCCTATTTTTCGAGCAGTACTTC